This T cell receptor beta chain was recovered during a study of OX40 agonist ivuxolimab in advanced cancers. Study-wide points: There was clonal expansion of CD4+ and CD8+ blood T cells by week 6 at 0.1 to 3.0 mg/kg.

As regards this clone: Antigen specificity is unknown.

A history of autoimmune disease or systemic immunosuppression excluded patients. This CDR3 comprises 16 residues. The V and J ends lost 4 bases and 0 bases, in that order; junction bases with no gene match: 8. CDR1 and CDR2 (germline): ENHRY, SYGVKD. The assay was immunoSEQ multiplex PCR, and TCRdb's table has in-frame clones only and misses some. The sample includes around 37,000 clones, roughly 83% seen only once; the top ten take roughly 20%. The origin of this receptor is an adult with an advanced solid tumor such as melanoma, head and neck, liver or kidney cancer. The chain combines TRBV10-3 with TRBJ2-7, with 8 bases aligning to TRBD2. Sequencing used CD4+ or CD8+ T cells sorted from blood, obtained in a trial of the OX40 agonist ivuxolimab. CDR3 DNA: TGTGCCATCAGTGGAATTAGCGGGGCCTCCTCCTACGAGCAGTACTTC. Translating it yields CAISGISGASSYEQYF.